This TCR beta chain was identified in a study of T cells in Graves' hyperthyroidism and ophthalmopathy. The TCR beta CDR3 regions underwent amplification using RNA transcripts as the source. First-round RT-PCR targeting the TCR CDR3 was performed with the HTBI primer set. TCRdb analysed the multiplex PCR reads with MiXCR anew, one entry per CDR3 protein. There are nearly 250,000 distinct CDR3 sequences in the sample; around 26% occur only once, and about a third lies in the top ten. Study-wide results and limits: In simple terms, a model built on 13 V-J features told ophthalmopathy apart from stable hyperthyroidism. Within blood appeared most thyroid clonotypes that had expanded above 0.001.

The germline CDR1 and CDR2 sequences are MNHEY and SVGAGI. J gave up 7 bases and V 0 bases, and 9 bases lay outside the gene matches. This CDR3 comprises 16 residues. Comment on this clonotype: The antigen remains unidentified.

The sample was blood. V and J are TRBV6-5 and TRBJ2-7; 10 nucleotides match TRBD2. The source of this sequence is a woman aged 40 to 50 with Graves' ophthalmopathy. Here the CDR3 reads CASSYSRASGSLEQYF. The CDR3 DNA sequence: TGTGCCAGCAGTTACTCTCGGGCTAGCGGGAGTCTAGAGCAGTACTTC.